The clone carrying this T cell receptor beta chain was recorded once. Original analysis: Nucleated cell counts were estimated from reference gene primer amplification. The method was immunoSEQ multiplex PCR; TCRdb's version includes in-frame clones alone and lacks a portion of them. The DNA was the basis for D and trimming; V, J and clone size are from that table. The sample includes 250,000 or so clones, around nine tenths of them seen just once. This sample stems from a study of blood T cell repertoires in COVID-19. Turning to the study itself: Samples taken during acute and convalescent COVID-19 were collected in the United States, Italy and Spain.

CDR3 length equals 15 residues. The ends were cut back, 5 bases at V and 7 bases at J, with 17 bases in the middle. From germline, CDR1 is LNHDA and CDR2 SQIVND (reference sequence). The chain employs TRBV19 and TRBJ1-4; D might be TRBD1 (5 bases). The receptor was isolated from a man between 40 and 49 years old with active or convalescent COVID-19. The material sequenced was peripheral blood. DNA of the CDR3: TGTGCCAGTAGTGTCGTGGGGGGGGTGAGTGAAAAACTGTTTTTT. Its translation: CASSVVGGVSEKLFF.